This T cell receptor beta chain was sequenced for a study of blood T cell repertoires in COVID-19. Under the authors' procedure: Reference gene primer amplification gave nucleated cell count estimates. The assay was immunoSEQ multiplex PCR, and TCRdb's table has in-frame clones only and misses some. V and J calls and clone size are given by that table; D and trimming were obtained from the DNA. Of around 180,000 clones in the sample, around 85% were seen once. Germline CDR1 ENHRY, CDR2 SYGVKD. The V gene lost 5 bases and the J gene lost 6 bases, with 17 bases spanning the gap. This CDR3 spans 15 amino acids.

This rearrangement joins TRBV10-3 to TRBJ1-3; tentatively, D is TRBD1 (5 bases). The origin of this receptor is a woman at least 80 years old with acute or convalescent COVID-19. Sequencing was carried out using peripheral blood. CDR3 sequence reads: CAISYGTLGANTIYF. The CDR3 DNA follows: TGTGCCATCAGTTACGGAACCCTTGGGGCAAACACCATATATTTT.